The sequence of this TCR beta chain was determined in a study of blood T cell repertoires in COVID-19. This clone was detected a few times. The CDR3 length is 17 residues. Per the germline V gene, CDR1 is SGHTA and CDR2 is FQGNSA. Trimming left V 1 base short and J 0 bases short, with 13 bases between. Clones were read by immunoSEQ multiplex PCR, and TCRdb kept only the in-frame ones, dropping some. Here the sample spans hundreds of thousands of clones, 70% to 90% being singletons. This clonotype was obtained from a man between 65 and 85 years old with acute or convalescent COVID-19. The V gene is TRBV7-2, the J gene TRBJ2-4, with D tentatively TRBD2 (6 bases). The sample comprised peripheral blood. CDR3 residues: CASSLVMGTPAKNIQYF. In DNA form, the CDR3 reads TGTGCCAGCAGCTTAGTAATGGGGACTCCAGCCAAAAACATTCAGTACTTC.